This T cell receptor (beta chain) was recorded in a study of cytomegalovirus exposure and HLA in healthy donors. Broader study findings: A later analysis found that most CMV-associated TCR beta chains appeared HLA-restricted. Later analysis reportedly placed an Asian-associated ancestry cluster below the roughly 630-donor mean in N-insertions.

The PCR had 60 Vbeta and 13 Jbeta primers. Per the study methods: Later, an analysis found roughly 80 million unique TCR beta chains, and around 12 million of these were shared. Repertoires were generated with immunoSEQ multiplex PCR, while TCRdb's copy carries only in-frame clones and drops some. Clone size and V and J calls were adopted from that table, with D and trimming inferred from the DNA. This sample has more than 85,000 clones, with 9.5% to 15% found just once. V lost 0 bases and J lost 2; bases outside the gene matches: 10. The V gene's germline CDR1 is MGHRA and CDR2 YSYEKL. The CDR3 runs to 18 residues. Of note for this clone: No antigen is known for it.

The chain recombines TRBV4-1 with TRBJ2-3; 8 positions agree with TRBD2. This TCR came from a middle-aged man in good health and CMV-seropositive. Sequencing input: PBMCs. The CDR3 is CASSQDRASGSYTDTQYF. The CDR3 DNA is TGCGCCAGCAGCCAAGATCGCGCGAGCGGGAGTTACACAGATACGCAGTATTTT.